This section outlines one T cell receptor beta chain sequence together with its context. The data were taken from a study of blood T cell repertoires in COVID-19. The wider study: Samples of COVID-19 (acute and convalescent) were obtained from the United States, Italy and Spain. Sources were T cells, B-cell-depleted T cells, or PBMCs; the material itself was cDNA or gDNA.

In the original analysis: Amplification from reference gene primers served as the basis for estimated nucleated cell counts. Only in-frame clones appear in the TCRdb table, and some are missing; sequencing was by immunoSEQ multiplex PCR. The V and J calls and clone size are taken from that table; D and trimming were inferred from the DNA. This table has about 88,000 clones, around four fifths appearing once. The CDR3 consists of 13 residues. Trimming cost V 5 bases and J 7 bases, with 12 bases left between them. From germline, CDR1 is MDHEN and CDR2 SYDVKM. Sequenced input: peripheral blood. The chain couples TRBV28 to TRBJ2-1; the D gene is possibly TRBD1 (5 bases). The clonotype originates from a human donor in a cohort sampled during active COVID-19. The CDR3 loop is CASSQTGFNEQFF. The CDR3 region has the DNA TGTGCCAGCAGTCAAACAGGATTTAATGAGCAGTTCTTC.